Below are 15 T cell receptor beta chains sequenced from a single sample in a study of cytomegalovirus exposure and HLA in healthy donors. Method: immunoSEQ multiplex PCR; TCRdb's copy keeps in-frame clones and lacks some. This sample has about 43,000 clones, with around 90% found just once. Specimen: PBMCs. Source of these receptors: a man between 18 and 29 years old in good health and CMV-seronegative.

This rearrangement joins TRBV6-1 to TRBJ1-1; the D is unclear. V shed 10 bases and J shed 4 bases, with 19 bases lying between them. Looked up from germline, CDR1 is MNHNS and CDR2 is SASEGT. The CDR3 spans 14 residues. As DNA, the CDR3 is TGTGCCACCACCCCCGTGAAGGGAGTCACTGAAGCTTTCTTT. This translates into CATTPVKGVTEAFF.

The V gene is TRBV10-3, the J gene TRBJ2-5, with 10 positions matching TRBD1. Germline trimming cut 4 bases from V and 5 bases from J; bases unmatched to any gene: 4. The CDR3 extends over 14 amino acids. Germline V lookup: CDR1 ENHRY, CDR2 SYGVKD. CDR3 in DNA: TGTGCCATCAGTGGGGACAGGGGAGAGGAGACCCAGTACTTC. Translated: CAISGDRGEETQYF.

This clone was observed a single time. V usage is TRBV6-5 and J usage is TRBJ1-2; TRBD1 aligns across 10 bases. CDR3 length equals 15 residues. Germline assignment: CDR1 MNHEY and CDR2 SVGAGI. J gave up 0 bases and V 6 bases, and 4 bases lay outside the gene matches. The CDR3 region has the DNA TGTGCCAGCAGCGACGGACAGGGGGCTAACTATGGCTACACCTTC. Protein product: CASSDGQGANYGYTF.

The J gene is TRBJ2-6, the V gene TRBV5-1, with TRBD1 identical over 8 bases. This CDR3 is 18 amino acids long. V shed 2 bases, J shed 0 bases, and the junction held 7 bases outside the gene matches. Per germline, CDR1 SGHRS and CDR2 YFSETQ. CDR3 bases: TGCGCCAGCAGCTTTCTCCAGGGGGCATCCTCTGGGGCCAACGTCCTGACTTTC. Protein product: CASSFLQGASSGANVLTF.

CDR3 sequence: CASKSSGGEAWETQYF. DNA for the CDR3: TGTGCCAGCAAATCTTCCGGGGGAGAAGCTTGGGAGACCCAGTACTTC. The chain combines TRBV2 with TRBJ2-5; weak D call: TRBD2 (6 bases). This CDR3 has 16 amino acids. Trimming shortened V by 7 bases and J by 5 bases, and 23 bases separated the two germline ends. Germline V CDR1 and CDR2: SNHLY, FYNNEI.

The CDR3 protein is CASSLPGGYTGELFF. The CDR3 DNA follows: TGCGCCAGCAGCTTACCGGGAGGCTACACCGGGGAGCTGTTTTTT. This sequence joins TRBV5-1 and TRBJ2-2; 7 positions agree with TRBD2. The germline CDR1 and CDR2 sequences are SGHRS and YFSETQ. Trimming at V came to 2 bases and at J to 3 bases, leaving 4 bases not matched to a gene. The CDR3 length is 15 residues.

The chain links TRBV28 to TRBJ2-3; tentative D call: TRBD1 (6 bases). The CDR3 length is 14 residues. Between the trimmed V and J ends, which lost 8 bases and 0 bases, there was a span of 12 bases. CDR1 and CDR2 from the germline V gene are MDHEN and SYDVKM. CDR3 residues: CASLGGSSTDTQYF. As DNA, the CDR3 is TGTGCCAGCCTAGGGGGTTCTAGCACAGATACGCAGTATTTT.

The rearrangement links TRBV5-1 to TRBJ2-1; 8 bases line up with TRBD2. V dropped 0 bases and J dropped 9; count of bases not matched to a gene: 11. Germline V gene sequence: CDR1 SGHRS, CDR2 YFSETQ. The CDR3 contains 16 residues. The CDR3: CASSLVSSGSMVEQFF. The DNA of the CDR3 is TGCGCCAGCAGCTTGGTTTCCAGCGGGAGTATGGTTGAGCAGTTCTTC.

The rearrangement joins TRBV28 to TRBJ1-1; 7 nucleotides line up with TRBD1. Germline-derived CDR1 and CDR2 are MDHEN and SYDVKM. Trimming at V came to 5 bases and at J to 4 bases, leaving 10 bases not matched to a gene. The CDR3 is 15 amino acids. This CDR3 reads CASSPQQGISTEAFF. CDR3 DNA: TGTGCCAGCAGTCCTCAACAGGGGATTAGCACTGAAGCTTTCTTT.

This rearrangement joins TRBV28 to TRBJ1-4; 7 bases agree with TRBD1. The CDR3 sequence is 14 residues long. The J segment lost 6 bases and the V segment lost 6 bases, leaving 7 bases of the junction unmatched. Germline lookup yields CDR1 MDHEN and CDR2 SYDVKM. The CDR3 loop is CASSLQGGDEKLFF. Here the CDR3 DNA reads TGTGCCAGCAGCCTGCAGGGGGGCGATGAAAAACTGTTTTTT.

Only one count was recorded for this clone. This sequence joins TRBV4-3 and TRBJ2-7; 7 bases align to TRBD1. Germline V gene lookup returns CDR1 LGHNA and CDR2 YSLEER. The trim removed 1 base at V and 7 bases at J, leaving 7 bases unmatched. The CDR3 has 14 amino acids. CDR3 amino acids: CASSQATGESEQYF. The CDR3 coding sequence is TGCGCCAGCAGCCAAGCTACAGGGGAAAGTGAGCAGTACTTC.

The chain employs TRBV28 and TRBJ2-7; TRBD2 is a possible D gene (5 bases). Trimming took 2 bases from V and 7 from J, leaving 18 bases between them. Germline V gives CDR1 MDHEN, CDR2 SYDVKM. The CDR3 has 15 amino acids. CDR3 nucleotides: TGTGCCAGCAGTTTAAACCTAGCCCTTGACGTAGAGCAGTACTTC. The encoded protein is CASSLNLALDVEQYF. Combining the CDR3 with reference TRBV28 and TRBJ2-7 gives the whole variable domain DVKVTQSSRYLVKRTGEKVFLECVQDMDHENMFWYRQDPGLGLRLIYFSYDVKMKEKGDIPEGYSVSREKKERFSLILESASTNQTSMYLCASSLNLALDVEQYFGPGTRLTVT.

V gene TRBV6-1 combines with J gene TRBJ2-1; a weak D match, TRBD2 (6 bases). V was trimmed by 6 bases and J by 7 bases, leaving 10 bases between them. This CDR3 is built from 12 residues. Germline assignment: CDR1 MNHNS and CDR2 SASEGT. The CDR3 loop reads CASSTLANEQFF. In DNA, the CDR3 is TGTGCCAGCAGCACCCTAGCGAATGAGCAGTTCTTC.

V and J are TRBV9 and TRBJ1-1; no clear D gene. Germline V CDR1 and CDR2: SGDLS, YYNGEE. V was trimmed by 4 bases and J by 1 base, leaving 11 bases between them. This CDR3 contains 14 residues. The CDR3 spells CASSPQTQNTEAFF. The CDR3 nucleotides read TGTGCCAGCAGCCCCCAGACTCAGAACACTGAAGCTTTCTTT.

The chain has TRBV5-1 and TRBJ1-1; D remains unclear. Trimming removed 4 bases at V and 7 bases at J, with 11 bases between. This CDR3 is built from 12 residues. CDR1 and CDR2 from the germline V gene are SGHRS and YFSETQ. Written as DNA, the CDR3 is TGCGCCAGCAGCCCGGGGAGGGATGAAGCTTTCTTT. It translates to CASSPGRDEAFF. Filled out from reference TRBV5-1 and TRBJ1-1, the complete variable domain reads KAGVTQTPRYLIKTRGQQVTLSCSPISGHRSVSWYQQTPGQGLQFLFEYFSETQRNKGNFPGRFSGRQFSNSRSEMNVSTLELGDSALYLCASSPGRDEAFFGQGTRLTVV.